This entry concerns a single TCR beta chain. The study ran its PCR with 60 Vbeta and 13 Jbeta primers. Libraries were prepared by immunoSEQ multiplex PCR; TCRdb keeps only in-frame clonotypes and omits some of them. The table lists some 48,000 clones, with over 2% in the top ten. Germline values: CDR1 MNHEY, CDR2 SVGAGI. Losses at the gene ends were 2 bases for V and 14 bases for J; bases not matched to a gene: 12. CDR3 length equals 14 residues. Donors likely had unrecorded immune exposures despite being nominally healthy when sampled. The record originates from a study of cytomegalovirus exposure and HLA in healthy donors.

The sample taken for sequencing was PBMCs. This chain uses TRBV6-5 with TRBJ2-1; 7 bases align to TRBD2. The sequence came from a woman between 35 and 50 years old in good health and CMV-seronegative. The CDR3 DNA reads TGTGCCAGCAGTTACGGAAGACTAGCAGGCGCGAAGTTCTTC. It specifies CASSYGRLAGAKFF.